The 10 T cell receptor beta chains below come from one sample, sequenced in a study of blood T cells in healthy people across ages. For the second PCR, which ran for 7 to 11 cycles, a sample-barcoded 5' primer and a J-beta primer mix were used. MiXCR was run by TCRdb on the 5' RACE reads, yielding one entry per CDR3 protein. The sample yields some 900,000 distinct CDR3 sequences, about 48% seen once. Sequenced sample: blood. These receptors all come from a man under 40 in good health.

The V gene is TRBV5-1, the J gene TRBJ2-3; D is unresolved. Germline V gives CDR1 SGHRS, CDR2 YFSETQ. The CDR3 totals 15 residues. The ends were cut back, 0 bases at V and 0 bases at J, with 8 bases in the middle. In DNA, the CDR3 is TGCGCCAGCAGCTTGGCACTGGGCAGCACAGATACGCAGTATTTT. Protein sequence: CASSLALGSTDTQYF.

This rearrangement joins TRBV4-1 to TRBJ2-5, with TRBD2 identical over 9 bases. The CDR3 is 16 amino acids. V lost 1 base to trimming and J lost 2 bases; unmatched junction nucleotides: 5. Germline V gene sequence: CDR1 MGHRA, CDR2 YSYEKL. CDR3 nucleotides: TGCGCCAGCAGCCAAGGGGCTAGCGGGGTACAAGAGACCCAGTACTTC. Its translation: CASSQGASGVQETQYF.

The chain couples TRBV4-3 to TRBJ2-3; TRBD1 or TRBD2 may be the D gene (6 bases each). V was cut by 3 bases and J by 3 bases, with 13 bases left in between. This CDR3 comprises 15 residues. Germline V gene sequence: CDR1 LGHNA, CDR2 YSLEER. The CDR3 loop is CASSHGGGATDTQYF. The CDR3 DNA reads TGCGCCAGCAGCCATGGAGGGGGAGCGACAGATACGCAGTATTTT.

This clonotype has only a few counts. The CDR3 DNA follows: TGTGCCAGCAGTTACTCACAGGGAGGCTACAATGAGCAGTTCTTC. Residues: CASSYSQGGYNEQFF. The rearrangement uses TRBV6-6 and TRBJ2-1; the D call may be TRBD1 or TRBD2 (6 bases each). Trimming shortened V by 0 bases and J by 3 bases, and 9 bases separated the two germline ends. The CDR3 length is 15 residues. Germline V gives CDR1 MNHNY, CDR2 SVGAGI (reference sequence).

Turning to this clonotype: A read error may account for a junction end that differs from germline. J is TRBJ2-1 and V is TRBV6-2 or TRBV6-3; 11 bases match TRBD2. The length of the CDR3 is 16 residues. The germline V gene has CDR1 MNHEY and CDR2 SVGEGT. CDR3 DNA: TGTACCAGCAGTCCAGGGACTAGCGGCCTAGACAATGAGCAGTTCTTC. It specifies CTSSPGTSGLDNEQFF.

This clonotype was recorded many times. The chain recombines TRBV7-2 with TRBJ2-7; D gene unclear. V was clipped by 1 base and J by 0 bases, with 13 bases between them. The length of the CDR3 is 16 residues. Per the germline V gene, CDR1 is SGHTA and CDR2 is FQGNSA. CDR3 bases: TGTGCCAGCAGCTTAGGTCGGCAGCCTGGCTCCTACGAGCAGTACTTC. This codes for CASSLGRQPGSYEQYF. Together with reference TRBV7-2 and TRBJ2-7, the CDR3 gives the full variable domain: GAGVSQSPSNKVTEKGKDVELRCDPISGHTALYWYRQSLGQGLEFLIYFQGNSAPDKSGLPSDRFSAERTGGSVSTLTIQRTQQEDSAVYLCASSLGRQPGSYEQYFGPGTRLTVT.

The chain uses TRBV5-1 and TRBJ2-3; no clear D. The CDR3 has 15 amino acids. Germline V gene lookup returns CDR1 SGHRS and CDR2 YFSETQ. V lost 2 bases and J 2 bases, leaving 12 bases between the germline ends. The CDR3 region has the DNA TGCGCCAGCAGCTTCGCCTTAACCTACACAGATACGCAGTATTTT. This translates into CASSFALTYTDTQYF.

J is TRBJ2-3 and V is TRBV25-1; tentatively, D is TRBD2 (7 bases). Trimming took 8 bases from V and 5 from J, leaving 14 bases between them. Germline lookup yields CDR1 MGHDK and CDR2 SYGVNS. The CDR3 extends over 13 amino acids. CDR3: CASGGAGEDTQYF. CDR3 DNA sequence: TGTGCCAGCGGGGGGGCCGGGGAAGATACGCAGTATTTT.

This sequence joins TRBV4-2 and TRBJ2-5; TRBD2 matches at 8 bases. V dropped 4 bases and J dropped 4; count of bases not matched to a gene: 11. Germline V gene sequence: CDR1 LGHNA, CDR2 YNFKEQ. CDR3 length equals 16 residues. CDR3 loop: CASSPSGGGFTETQYF. The CDR3 nucleotides are TGTGCCAGCAGCCCCTCGGGCGGGGGGTTTACAGAGACCCAGTACTTC.

This chain uses TRBV11-3 with TRBJ2-3; the D gene is possibly TRBD2 (7 bases). V was clipped by 1 base and J by 1 base, with 15 bases between them. This CDR3 has 17 amino acids. Per the germline V gene, CDR1 is SGHNT and CDR2 is YENEEA. The CDR3 DNA sequence: TGTGCCAGCAGCTTAGCATCGGGGGGCTCGGGCACAGATACGCAGTATTTT. It is translated as CASSLASGGSGTDTQYF. Full variable domain (outside the CDR3, taken from reference TRBV11-3 and TRBJ2-3): EAGVVQSPRYKIIEKKQPVAFWCNPISGHNTLYWYLQNLGQGPELLIRYENEEAVDDSQLPKDRFSAERLKGVDSTLKIQPAELGDSAVYLCASSLASGGSGTDTQYFGPGTRLTVL.